The 21 T cell receptor beta chains below come from one sample, sequenced in a study of blood T cell repertoires in COVID-19. Method: immunoSEQ multiplex PCR; TCRdb's copy keeps in-frame clones and lacks some. The top ten clones hold 1.4% of a sample with 400,000 to 450,000 clones, roughly 88% of them seen once. Input material: peripheral blood. These receptors were collected from a woman aged 25 to 39 with active or convalescent COVID-19.

The sample holds one count of this clone. The J gene is TRBJ2-7, the V gene TRBV28, with 8 bases fitting TRBD1. Germline assignment: CDR1 MDHEN and CDR2 SYDVKM. V lost 6 bases and J lost 5; bases outside the gene matches: 9. This CDR3 region has 14 residues. The CDR3 DNA is TGTGCCAGCAGGGCGTGGACAGGGAAAAACGAGCAGTACTTC. Amino acid sequence: CASRAWTGKNEQYF.

The V call is TRBV27, the J call TRBJ2-2, with a tentative D call TRBD2 (6 bases). Germline V lookup: CDR1 MNHEY, CDR2 SMNVEV (reference sequence). The CDR3 covers 15 residues. V lost 2 bases to trimming and J lost 5 bases, with 12 bases between them. The CDR3: CASSLSQAGTGELFF. The CDR3 DNA reads as TGTGCCAGCAGTTTAAGCCAGGCGGGAACCGGGGAGCTGTTTTTT.

The CDR3 here is CASSTRTGGTSYEQYF. CDR3 coding DNA: TGCGCCAGCAGCACCCGGACAGGGGGCACATCCTACGAGCAGTACTTC. V and J are TRBV5-1 and TRBJ2-7; 11 nucleotides line up with TRBD1. V lost 4 bases and J lost 1; bases outside the gene matches: 7. Germline lookup yields CDR1 SGHRS and CDR2 YFSETQ. The CDR3 consists of 16 residues.

There are a few counts of this clone. One end of the junction does not line up with germline, which may come from a read error. The chain is built from TRBV3-1 (or the pseudogene TRBV3-2) and TRBJ2-1; D possibly corresponds to TRBD2 (5 bases). In germline, CDR1 is LGHDT, CDR2 YNNKEL (reference sequence). This CDR3 is 12 amino acids long. For the CDR3, the DNA is TGTGCCAGCAGTCAAGGAGGTTTTGAGCAGTTCTTC. It translates to CASSQGGFEQFF.

The table lists this clone with a few counts. The CDR3: CASTQTAGIAETQYF. In DNA form, the CDR3 reads TGTGCCAGCACCCAAACGGCGGGAATTGCAGAGACCCAGTACTTC. V usage is TRBV7-6 and J usage is TRBJ2-5; TRBD2 is a possible D gene (6 bases). The germline CDR1 and CDR2 sequences are SGHVS and FNYEAQ. With 7 bases removed from V and 4 bases from J, the gap between germline ends came to 19 bases. The CDR3 loop spans 15 amino acids.

For the CDR3, the DNA is TGTGCCAGCAGCTGGGACAGGGATTATAATTCACCCCTCCACTTT. This codes for CASSWDRDYNSPLHF. The genes are TRBV2 and TRBJ1-6; 9 nucleotides match TRBD1. Germline-derived CDR1 and CDR2 are SNHLY and FYNNEI. V dropped 6 bases and J dropped 4; count of bases not matched to a gene: 4. This CDR3 is 15 amino acids long.

This chain uses TRBV5-1 with TRBJ2-7; TRBD1 aligns across 8 bases. V lost 3 bases and J lost 2; bases outside the gene matches: 10. In germline, CDR1 is SGHRS, CDR2 YFSETQ. This CDR3 is built from 16 residues. The CDR3 region has the DNA TGCGCCAGCAGCTCAACCCCGACAGGGGAGACCTACGAGCAGTACTTC. It is translated as CASSSTPTGETYEQYF.

The genes are TRBV21-1 and TRBJ2-7; no check of the table's D call, TRBD1, against the DNA was made. TRBV21-1 is labeled a pseudogene. This CDR3 has 16 amino acids. For the CDR3, the DNA is TGTGCCAGCAGCCCGCCCTTAGAGACAGGGCCCTACGAGCAGTACTTC. This sequence encodes CASSPPLETGPYEQYF.

This chain connects TRBV4-1 to TRBJ2-1; 14 nucleotides match TRBD2. The CDR3 loop spans 17 amino acids. The V segment lost 6 bases and the J segment 9 bases; nucleotides outside the gene matches: 13. The germline V gene encodes CDR1 MGHRA and CDR2 YSYEKL. This chain's CDR3 is CASSQRRLAGGPGEQFF. The CDR3 DNA is TGCGCCAGCAGTCAGAGACGACTAGCGGGAGGGCCAGGTGAGCAGTTCTTC.

This chain connects TRBV27 to TRBJ2-3; no definite D call. This CDR3 region has 13 residues. Looked up from germline, CDR1 is MNHEY and CDR2 is SMNVEV (reference sequence). The V gene lost 3 bases and the J gene lost 5 bases, with 9 bases spanning the gap. The CDR3 sequence: CASSFGWLDTQYF. CDR3 in DNA: TGTGCCAGCAGTTTCGGGTGGTTAGATACGCAGTATTTT.

V usage is TRBV2 and J usage is TRBJ2-2; 11 bases line up with TRBD2. The CDR3 extends over 17 amino acids. V lost 5 bases and J lost 1; bases outside the gene matches: 6. In germline, CDR1 is SNHLY, CDR2 FYNNEI. The CDR3: CASSQGGTSGNTGELFF. CDR3 bases: TGTGCCAGCAGTCAAGGGGGGACTAGCGGGAACACCGGGGAGCTGTTTTTT.

The chain carries TRBV19 and TRBJ2-1, with 8 bases fitting TRBD2. CDR1 is LNHDA, CDR2 SQIVND, per germline (reference sequence). V lost 11 bases to trimming and J lost 8 bases; unmatched junction nucleotides: 17. This CDR3 is built from 15 residues. CDR3 loop: CASTDGGASGDEQFF. CDR3 nucleotide sequence: TGTGCCTCAACGGACGGGGGGGCCAGCGGCGATGAGCAGTTCTTC.

The rearrangement joins TRBV10-3 to TRBJ2-1; 7 nucleotides line up with TRBD1. Germline V gene lookup returns CDR1 ENHRY and CDR2 SYGVKD. The CDR3 runs 19 residues. The trim removed 2 bases at V and 4 bases at J, leaving 17 bases unmatched. The CDR3 sequence: CAISEGIQGKTNLYNEQFF. CDR3 DNA sequence: TGTGCCATCAGTGAGGGGATACAGGGGAAGACGAACCTTTACAATGAGCAGTTCTTC.

The chain combines TRBV19 with TRBJ2-2; D gene uncertain. Germline values: CDR1 LNHDA, CDR2 SQIVND (reference sequence). The CDR3 extends over 13 amino acids. V dropped 7 bases and J dropped 13 bases, with 19 bases sitting between them. CDR3 DNA: TGTGCCAGTATCGGTCTCGGAGAAACTTGGCTGTTTTTT. Amino acids: CASIGLGETWLFF.

V is TRBV5-1 and J is TRBJ2-7; 7 positions agree with TRBD1. The CDR3 totals 13 residues. Trimming at V came to 5 bases and at J to 4 bases, leaving 6 bases not matched to a gene. CDR1 and CDR2 (germline): SGHRS, YFSETQ. This CDR3 is CASRGQSNYEQYF. The CDR3 nucleotides read TGCGCCAGCAGGGGACAGAGCAATTACGAGCAGTACTTC.

This chain links TRBV3-1 (or the pseudogene TRBV3-2) with TRBJ2-3; 8 bases are a match to TRBD2. The length of the CDR3 is 16 residues. Looked up from germline, CDR1 is LGHDT and CDR2 is YNNKEL (reference sequence). V dropped 4 bases and J dropped 3; count of bases not matched to a gene: 9. DNA for the CDR3: TGTGCCAGCAGCCTAACGACGAGCGGGGGTACAGATACGCAGTATTTT. Translating gives CASSLTTSGGTDTQYF.

This clone showed up just a few times. One end of the junction varies from germline; a read error may be responsible. V gene TRBV19 combines with J gene TRBJ2-5, with 7 bases matching TRBD2. CDR1 is LNHDA, CDR2 SQIVND, per germline (reference sequence). The CDR3 is 13 amino acids. As DNA, the CDR3 is TGTGCCAGTAGTATAGAGGGGAGGGAGACCCAATACTTC. Amino acids: CASSIEGRETQYF.

This clone was recorded once. CDR3 sequence: CASSEGLAGGGMTDTQYF. The CDR3 DNA sequence: TGCGCCAGCAGCGAGGGACTAGCGGGAGGGGGAATGACAGATACGCAGTATTTT. The chain is built from TRBV5-1 and TRBJ2-3; 16 bases match TRBD2. The CDR3 covers 18 residues. CDR1 is SGHRS and CDR2 is YFSETQ in the germline V gene. The V and J ends lost 4 bases and 3 bases, in that order; junction bases with no gene match: 8.

V is TRBV14 and J is TRBJ1-4; D call uncertain. V was trimmed by 4 bases and J by 8 bases, leaving 8 bases between them. Germline V gene sequence: CDR1 SGHDN, CDR2 FVKESK. CDR3 length: 12 amino acids. In nucleotides, the CDR3 is TGTGCCAGCAGCCTTGGAGCGGAAAAACTGTTTTTT. This translates into CASSLGAEKLFF.

The gene calls are TRBV10-3 and TRBJ1-2; 11 bases align to TRBD1. J gave up 2 bases and V 5 bases, and 10 bases lay outside the gene matches. This CDR3 has 17 residues. CDR1 ENHRY and CDR2 SYGVKD come from the germline V gene. CDR3: CAISPGQGAFVNYGYTF. CDR3 nucleotide sequence: TGTGCCATCAGTCCCGGACAGGGGGCGTTTGTCAACTATGGCTACACCTTC.

V usage is TRBV23-1 and J usage is TRBJ1-6; no definite D call. TRBV23-1 is an ORF, and what it does is uncertain. V dropped 7 bases and J dropped 13 bases, with 14 bases sitting between them. The CDR3 has 12 residues. CDR3 sequence (DNA): TGCGCCAGCATGACGGGATTAATCCCCCTCCACTTT. Translated: CASMTGLIPLHF.